The 3 T cell receptor beta chains below were found in one sample sequenced in a study of radiation and T cells in renal cell carcinoma. Here immunoSEQ multiplex PCR was the method, and the copy in TCRdb shows in-frame clones only, minus some. The repertoire holds roughly 120,000 clones, around 80% seen once, with about 2.9% in the top ten. Time point given: baseline pretreatment blood. Treatment: 15 Gy SBRT to primary tumor, nephrectomy 4 weeks later. This specimen consisted of blood, obtained from a patient whose treatment included radiotherapy and nephrectomy. These receptors were collected from a woman aged 55-70 years with renal cell carcinoma.

The chain links TRBV5-8 to TRBJ1-4; D perhaps matches TRBD1 (5 bases). Looked up from germline, CDR1 is SGHTS and CDR2 is YDEGEE. The CDR3 covers 15 residues. V was pared by 1 base and J by 7 bases, with 14 bases between. In DNA, the CDR3 is TGTGCCAGCAGCTTGAAAGGGGAGAGGGGTGAAAAACTGTTTTTT. It specifies CASSLKGERGEKLFF.

V usage is TRBV7-6 and J usage is TRBJ1-2; no definite D call. The CDR3 has 11 residues. Germline loops: CDR1 SGHVS, CDR2 FNYEAQ. Between the trimmed V and J ends, which lost 6 bases and 8 bases, there was a span of 10 bases. The CDR3 sequence is CASSSGEGYTF. The CDR3 coding sequence is TGTGCCAGCAGTTCCGGGGAGGGCTACACCTTC.

In its sample, this clone ranks as medium-sized. The V gene is TRBV14, the J gene TRBJ1-1; 7 bases map to TRBD1. The germline CDR1 and CDR2 sequences are SGHDN and FVKESK. Trimming cost V 4 bases and J 1 base; bases outside gene matches: 6. The CDR3 spans 15 residues. The CDR3 region has the DNA TGTGCCAGCAGCCTGTTGACAGGGCAGAACACTGAAGCTTTCTTT. Translated, it gives CASSLLTGQNTEAFF. Drawing the rest from reference TRBV14 and TRBJ1-1, the complete variable domain is EAGVTQFPSHSVIEKGQTVTLRCDPISGHDNLYWYRRVMGKEIKFLLHFVKESKQDESGMPNNRFLAERTGGTYSTLKVQPAELEDSGVYFCASSLLTGQNTEAFFGQGTRLTVV.